This TCR beta chain comes out of a study of Graves' ophthalmopathy and Graves' hyperthyroidism. Study summary: No ophthalmopathy within 18 months of follow-up signified stable hyperthyroidism. Overall study results and limits: Distinction of ophthalmopathy from stable hyperthyroidism by a 13-signature model reached approximately 88% sensitivity and about 80% specificity. Most expanded clonotypes from thyroid (those above 0.001 frequency) were also found in blood.

Hyperthyroidism in these 18- to 65-year-old patients was newly diagnosed, lasting under 2 months. Scientists amplified the TCR beta CDR3 regions from RNA transcripts. HTBI-primed first-round RT-PCR preceded second-round multiplex PCR. Using its own MiXCR run on the multiplex PCR reads, TCRdb lists one record per CDR3 protein. The data contain about 1.2 million distinct CDR3 sequences, approximately 35% of them singletons. Regarding this clonotype: Antigen specificity is unknown. At one end the junction does not follow the germline gene, possibly because of a read error.

This CDR3 is built from 12 residues. CDR1 is SGHDN, CDR2 FVKESK, per germline. The TCR was taken from an adult man with Graves' hyperthyroidism. The sequencing sample was made of peripheral blood or thyroid tissue (not recorded which). This chain links TRBV14 with TRBJ2-2; 9 bases match TRBD2. CDR3 DNA sequence: TGTGCCAGCAGCCAAGTTAGCGGGGGGCTGTTTTTT. Translating gives CASSQVSGGLFF.